This T cell receptor beta chain stems from a study of CD8 T cells in Susac syndrome. V lost 1 base and J lost 3, with 7 bases in between. This CDR3 region has 14 residues. In germline, CDR1 is SGHVS, CDR2 FQNEAQ. Reverse transcription of roughly 0.5 to 1 ug RNA was carried out with random hexamers. TCRdb reprocessed the immunoSEQ multiplex PCR reads via MiXCR and lists one record per CDR3 protein. The sample records about 430,000 distinct CDR3 sequences, more than 70% being singletons. This chain uses TRBV7-8 with TRBJ1-5, with D hard to call. The sequencing input was CD8+ T cells from PBMCs. This TCR came from a human donor with multiple sclerosis. The CDR3 nucleotides are TGTGCCAGCAGCTTAGACGTGTACAATCAGCCCCAGCATTTT. Translated: CASSLDVYNQPQHF.